This T cell receptor beta chain is drawn from a study of beta chain features in type 1 diabetes. Expressed TCRB transcripts were sequenced after all isolated RNA was converted to cDNA. The table came from immunoSEQ multiplex PCR; TCRdb's copy has only in-frame clones and leaves some out. The table has some 220,000 clones, about a tenth seen once. Germline CDR1 is SGHNT and CDR2 is YYREEE (reference sequence). The length of the CDR3 is 13 residues. Trimming left V 0 bases short and J 8 bases short, with 11 bases between. This rearrangement joins TRBV5-4 to TRBJ1-2; the D is unclear. The sample consisted of central memory CD4+ T cells from blood. The TCR was taken from a man between 18 and 29 years old in good health. Here the CDR3 DNA reads TGTGCCAGCAGCTTGGCCACGACCCCCGGCTACACCTTC. Encoded protein: CASSLATTPGYTF. Based on the CDR3 plus reference TRBV5-4 and TRBJ1-2, the full variable domain is ETGVTQSPTHLIKTRGQQVTLRCSSQSGHNTVSWYQQALGQGPQFIFQYYREEENGRGNFPPRFSGLQFPNYSSELNVNALELDDSALYLCASSLATTPGYTFGSGTRLTVV.